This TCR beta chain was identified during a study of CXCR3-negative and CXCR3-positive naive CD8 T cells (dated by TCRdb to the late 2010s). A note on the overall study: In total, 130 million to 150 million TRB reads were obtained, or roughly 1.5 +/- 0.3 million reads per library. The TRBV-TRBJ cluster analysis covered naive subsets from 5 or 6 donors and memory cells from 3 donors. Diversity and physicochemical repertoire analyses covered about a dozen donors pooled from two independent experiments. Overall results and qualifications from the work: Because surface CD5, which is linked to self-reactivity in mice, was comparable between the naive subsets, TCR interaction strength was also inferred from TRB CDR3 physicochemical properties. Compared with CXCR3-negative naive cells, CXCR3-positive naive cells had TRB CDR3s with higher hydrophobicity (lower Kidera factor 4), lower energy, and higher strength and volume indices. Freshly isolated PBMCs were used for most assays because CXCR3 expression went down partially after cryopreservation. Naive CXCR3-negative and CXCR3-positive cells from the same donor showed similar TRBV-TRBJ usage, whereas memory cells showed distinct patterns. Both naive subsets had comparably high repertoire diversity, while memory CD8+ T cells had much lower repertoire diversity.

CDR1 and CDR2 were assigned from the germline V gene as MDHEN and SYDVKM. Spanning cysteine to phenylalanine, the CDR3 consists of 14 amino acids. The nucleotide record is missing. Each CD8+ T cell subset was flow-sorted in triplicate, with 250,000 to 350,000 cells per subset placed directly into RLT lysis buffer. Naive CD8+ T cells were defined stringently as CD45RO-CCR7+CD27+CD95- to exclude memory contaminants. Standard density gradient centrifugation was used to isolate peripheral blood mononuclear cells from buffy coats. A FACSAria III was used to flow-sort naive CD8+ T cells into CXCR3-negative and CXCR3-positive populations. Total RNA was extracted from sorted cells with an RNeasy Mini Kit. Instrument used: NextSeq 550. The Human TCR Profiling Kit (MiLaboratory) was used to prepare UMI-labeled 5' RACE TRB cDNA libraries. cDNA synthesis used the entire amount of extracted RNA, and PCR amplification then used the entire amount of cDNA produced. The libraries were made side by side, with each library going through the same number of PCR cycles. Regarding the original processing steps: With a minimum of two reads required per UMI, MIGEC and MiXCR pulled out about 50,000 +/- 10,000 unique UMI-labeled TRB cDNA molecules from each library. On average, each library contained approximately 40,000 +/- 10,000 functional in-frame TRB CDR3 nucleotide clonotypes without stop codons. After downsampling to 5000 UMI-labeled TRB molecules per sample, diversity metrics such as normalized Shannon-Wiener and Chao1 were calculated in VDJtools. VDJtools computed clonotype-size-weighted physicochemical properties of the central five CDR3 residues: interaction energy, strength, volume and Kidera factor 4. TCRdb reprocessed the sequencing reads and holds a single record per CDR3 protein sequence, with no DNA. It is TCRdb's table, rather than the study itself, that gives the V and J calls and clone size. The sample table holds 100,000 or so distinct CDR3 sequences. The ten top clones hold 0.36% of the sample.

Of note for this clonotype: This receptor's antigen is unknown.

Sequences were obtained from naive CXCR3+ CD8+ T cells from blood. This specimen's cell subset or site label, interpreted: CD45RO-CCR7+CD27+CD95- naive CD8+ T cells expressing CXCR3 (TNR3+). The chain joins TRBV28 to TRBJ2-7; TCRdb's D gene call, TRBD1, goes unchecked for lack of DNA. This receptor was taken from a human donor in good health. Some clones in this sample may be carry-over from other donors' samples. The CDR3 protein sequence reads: CASRPRTGVSEQYF.